This TCR beta chain was observed in a study of OX40 agonist ivuxolimab in advanced cancers. Sequencing was performed with immunoSEQ multiplex PCR; in TCRdb, only in-frame clones are kept and a portion is missing. The sample holds tens of thousands of clones, under 90% seen once. Points on this clone: Its antigen is not identified.

General study results and limits: The study did not work out the antigen specificity of the expanded peripheral T cells. Clonal expansion in partial responders at 0.1-3.0 mg/kg ranked among the lowest. At 0.1 to 3.0 mg/kg, clonal expansion of CD4+ and CD8+ blood T cells had occurred by week 6.

A history of autoimmune disease or systemic immunosuppression excluded patients. Trimming took off 4 bases at V and 4 bases at J, with 13 bases between the two ends. The CDR3 is 14 amino acids. Per the germline V gene, CDR1 is SGHAT and CDR2 is FQDESV (reference sequence). The sequence derives from an adult with an advanced solid tumor such as melanoma, head and neck, liver or kidney cancer. The material sequenced was CD4+ or CD8+ T cells sorted from blood, taken in a trial of the OX40 agonist ivuxolimab. The chain uses TRBV11-1 and TRBJ2-5; D is perhaps TRBD2 (6 bases). CDR3 DNA sequence: TGTGCCAGCAGCTCGGGGGATCTTGGAGAGACCCAGTACTTC. It specifies CASSSGDLGETQYF. The whole variable domain, remainder taken from reference TRBV11-1 and TRBJ2-5, is EAEVAQSPRYKITEKSQAVAFWCDPISGHATLYWYRQILGQGPELLVQFQDESVVDDSQLPKDRFSAERLKGVDSTLKIQPAELGDSAMYLCASSSGDLGETQYFGPGTRLLVL.